These 17 T cell receptor beta chains share one sample of origin, sequenced in a study of T-cell memory formation after mild COVID-19. TCRdb reprocessed the 5' RACE reads with MiXCR, giving one entry per CDR3 protein. The sample holds about 130,000 distinct CDR3 sequences; approximately 6.3% are singletons and the top ten take approximately 2%. What was sequenced was PBMCs or a T cell subset sorted from them (not recorded which). The origin of the receptors is an adult woman who had mild COVID-19 (a few samples of this study predate the infection). Cell type and time point are not known.

As DNA, the CDR3 is TGCGCCAGCGCGGCCGGGACTGTTGAAGAGACCCAGTACTTC. The encoded protein is CASAAGTVEETQYF. The rearrangement uses TRBV5-1 and TRBJ2-5; D is perhaps TRBD2 (6 bases). The CDR3 loop spans 14 amino acids. Trimming cost V 7 bases and J 3 bases, with 16 bases left between them. From germline, CDR1 is SGHRS and CDR2 YFSETQ.

There are many counts of this clonotype. CDR3 sequence (DNA): TGTGCCAGCTCACCACCGGGAATAAACAATGAGCAGTTCTTC. This gives the protein CASSPPGINNEQFF. This chain links TRBV18 with TRBJ2-1; D is unclear. The germline gives CDR1 KGHSH, CDR2 LQKENI. The CDR3 totals 14 residues. Trimming shortened V by 0 bases and J by 5 bases, and 8 bases separated the two germline ends.

Ten or more counts support this clonotype. J is TRBJ2-3 and V is TRBV5-1; tentative D call: TRBD1 (6 bases). Deletions cut 2 bases from V and 3 bases from J, with 16 bases between. Germline lookup yields CDR1 SGHRS and CDR2 YFSETQ. The CDR3 runs 16 residues. The DNA of the CDR3 is TGCGCCAGCAGCTTCCATACGACAGGTATAACAGATACGCAGTATTTT. Amino acids: CASSFHTTGITDTQYF.

Ten or more counts support this clonotype. This chain links TRBV7-9 with TRBJ2-1, with TRBD2 matching 8 bases. Germline trimming cut 5 bases from V and 5 bases from J; bases unmatched to any gene: 5. In germline, CDR1 is SEHNR, CDR2 FQNEAQ (reference sequence). CDR3 size: 14 residues. DNA for the CDR3: TGTGCCAGCAGCCAATCGACTAGCGACAATGAGCAGTTCTTC. This codes for CASSQSTSDNEQFF.

This clonotype has a count of ten or more. The chain carries TRBV4-3 and TRBJ2-3; D might be TRBD1 (6 bases). Trimming stripped 1 base from V and 6 bases from J, with 14 bases between. Germline CDR1 and CDR2: LGHNA and YSLEER. This CDR3 comprises 15 residues. The DNA for the CDR3 is TGCGCCAGCAGCCAAGGGGGGCTGGGGATGGATACGCAGTATTTT. Its translation: CASSQGGLGMDTQYF.

The table lists this clonotype with a few counts. The J gene is TRBJ1-2, the V gene TRBV6-2 or TRBV6-3; perhaps TRBD1 as D (5 bases). V was pared by 5 bases and J by 3 bases, with 19 bases between. This CDR3 is 16 amino acids long. CDR1 is MNHEY, CDR2 SVGEGT, per germline. CDR3 amino acids: CASSPPGTVSYYGYTF. The CDR3 bases are TGTGCCAGCAGTCCCCCCGGGACGGTCAGTTACTATGGCTACACCTTC.

This clonotype was recorded many times. This rearrangement joins TRBV12-3 or TRBV12-4 to TRBJ1-1; D gene uncertain. The CDR3 has 12 residues. V dropped 3 bases and J dropped 1 base, with 3 bases sitting between them. CDR3 sequence reads: CASSLGNTEAFF. CDR3 bases: TGTGCCAGCAGTTTGGGGAACACTGAAGCTTTCTTT.

V gene TRBV18 combines with J gene TRBJ1-3, with TRBD1 matching over 9 bases. The CDR3 is 19 residues long. CDR1 is KGHSH and CDR2 is LQKENI in the germline V gene. Trimming removed 1 base from V and 0 bases from J; junction bases left unmatched: 10. The chain's CDR3 is CASSPLLSGQGRSGNTIYF. CDR3 bases: TGTGCCAGCTCACCACTTTTAAGCGGACAGGGGCGCTCTGGAAACACCATATATTTT.

The chain links TRBV7-8 to TRBJ2-2; 10 positions match TRBD2. J lost 8 bases, V lost 8 bases, and 11 bases had no gene match. This CDR3 comprises 15 residues. Germline V CDR1 and CDR2: SGHVS, FQNEAQ. This CDR3 reads CASDLAGDLLGELFF. The CDR3 DNA sequence: TGTGCCAGCGATCTAGCGGGAGATCTATTAGGGGAGCTGTTTTTT.

This clonotype has only a few counts. The chain links TRBV27 to TRBJ2-7; the D gene could be TRBD1 or TRBD2 (5 bases each). Per germline, CDR1 MNHEY and CDR2 SMNVEV (reference sequence). Trimming shortened V by 6 bases and J by 3 bases, and 15 bases separated the two germline ends. CDR3 size: 14 residues. The CDR3 DNA is TGTGCCAGCAGAGGGACCGGGCGTAACTACGAGCAGTACTTC. Translated: CASRGTGRNYEQYF.

The gene calls are TRBV9 and TRBJ1-2; no definite D call. CDR1 is SGDLS and CDR2 is YYNGEE in the germline V gene. The CDR3 length is 14 residues. The germline V and J ends were trimmed by 4 bases and 3 bases, with 13 bases remaining between them. CDR3 sequence (DNA): TGTGCCAGCAGCCACCGCTGGCAGGACTATGGCTACACCTTC. Protein product: CASSHRWQDYGYTF.

The chain uses TRBV18 and TRBJ2-7, with 8 bases identical to TRBD2. V trimming: 6 bases; J trimming: 2 bases; junction bases outside the gene matches: 6. Germline CDR1 reads KGHSH; CDR2 reads LQKENI. This CDR3 is 14 amino acids long. The CDR3 is CASSGVRGAYEQYF. Here the CDR3 DNA reads TGTGCCAGCTCCGGAGTGCGGGGGGCCTACGAGCAGTACTTC.

In this sample, this clonotype turned up a few times. The chain carries TRBV7-8 and TRBJ2-3; D is unclear. Germline V lookup: CDR1 SGHVS, CDR2 FQNEAQ. The CDR3 loop spans 17 amino acids. The V gene lost 5 bases and the J gene lost 0 bases, with 18 bases spanning the gap. In DNA, the CDR3 is TGTGCCAGCAGCCCCAACCCGAACAGCGTTAGCACAGATACGCAGTATTTT. This gives the protein CASSPNPNSVSTDTQYF. Full variable domain (rest looked up from reference TRBV7-8 and TRBJ2-3): GAGVSQSPRYKVAKRGQDVALRCDPISGHVSLFWYQQALGQGPEFLTYFQNEAQLDKSGLPSDRFFAERPEGSVSTLKIQRTQQEDSAVYLCASSPNPNSVSTDTQYFGPGTRLTVL.

This clonotype came up a few times. The chain is built from TRBV6-5 and TRBJ1-6; tentatively, D is TRBD1 (5 bases). CDR3 length: 14 residues. CDR1 and CDR2 from the germline V gene are MNHEY and SVGAGI. Trimming stripped 6 bases from V and 7 bases from J, with 13 bases between. In DNA, the CDR3 is TGTGCCAGCAGAACCCCAGGGTGGAATTCACCCCTCCACTTT. Its translation is CASRTPGWNSPLHF.

A few counts support this clonotype. The chain recombines TRBV7-9 with TRBJ1-5; D not resolved. Deletions cut 1 base from V and 2 bases from J, with 9 bases between. The CDR3 covers 15 residues. CDR1 is SEHNR and CDR2 is FQNEAQ in the germline V gene (reference sequence). The CDR3 DNA follows: TGTGCCAGCAGCTTAGGGTCCACGGGCAATCAGCCCCAGCATTTT. Protein product: CASSLGSTGNQPQHF. The variable domain in full, completed from reference TRBV7-9 and TRBJ1-5, reads DTGVSQNPRHKITKRGQNVTFRCDPISEHNRLYWYRQTLGQGPEFLTYFQNEAQLEKSRLLSDRFSAERPKGSFSTLEIQRTEQGDSAMYLCASSLGSTGNQPQHFGDGTRLSIL.

The gene calls are TRBV4-2 and TRBJ1-2; D possibly corresponds to TRBD1 (5 bases). The CDR3 sequence is 16 residues long. The germline CDR1 and CDR2 sequences are LGHNA and YNFKEQ. Trimming took off 0 bases at V and 2 bases at J, with 13 bases between the two ends. The chain's CDR3 is CASSQDSRGGNYGYTF. The DNA of the CDR3 is TGTGCCAGCAGCCAAGATTCGAGGGGCGGGAACTATGGCTACACCTTC.

This clonotype was picked up a small number of times. The chain combines TRBV20-1 with TRBJ2-1, with D possibly matching TRBD2 (6 bases). Germline CDR1 reads DFQATT; CDR2 reads SNEGSKA (reference sequence). V dropped 3 bases and J dropped 8 bases, with 8 bases sitting between them. This CDR3 region has 11 residues. The DNA of the CDR3 is TGCAGTGCTAGTCCGGGGGATGAGCAGTTCTTC. This sequence encodes CSASPGDEQFF.